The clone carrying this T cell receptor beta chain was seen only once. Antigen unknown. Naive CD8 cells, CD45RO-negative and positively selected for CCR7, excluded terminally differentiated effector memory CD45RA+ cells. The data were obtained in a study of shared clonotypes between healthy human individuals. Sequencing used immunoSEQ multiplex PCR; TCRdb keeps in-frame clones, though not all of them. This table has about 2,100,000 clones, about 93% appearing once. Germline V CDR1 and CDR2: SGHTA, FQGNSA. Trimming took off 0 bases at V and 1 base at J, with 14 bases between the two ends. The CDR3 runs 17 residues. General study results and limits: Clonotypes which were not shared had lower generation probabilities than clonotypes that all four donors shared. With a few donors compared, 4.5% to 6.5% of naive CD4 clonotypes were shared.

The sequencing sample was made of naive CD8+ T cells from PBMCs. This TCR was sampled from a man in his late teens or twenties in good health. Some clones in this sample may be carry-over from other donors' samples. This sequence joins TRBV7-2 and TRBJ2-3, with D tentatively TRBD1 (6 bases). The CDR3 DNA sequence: TGTGCCAGCAGCTTAGCGGGGCAGGGGTGGGGCACAGATACGCAGTATTTT. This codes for CASSLAGQGWGTDTQYF.